This T cell receptor beta chain was recorded in a study of blood T cells in healthy people across ages. Comment on this clonotype: Its specificity is not known.

PCR was performed a second time for about 6 to 12 cycles using a sample-barcoded 5' primer and a J-beta primer mix. TCRdb re-called the 5' RACE reads with MiXCR, one entry per CDR3 protein. The sample yields over 950,000 distinct CDR3 sequences, around two fifths seen once. V shed 2 bases and J shed 3 bases, with 12 bases lying between them. CDR1 is SGHRS, CDR2 YFSETQ, per germline. The CDR3 covers 15 residues. Findings and caveats of the study: Possibly, changes in expanded clonotypes were confounded because donor CMV status was unknown.

The chain is built from TRBV5-1 and TRBJ2-1; perhaps TRBD1 as D (5 bases). This TCR was sampled from a man aged 18 to 29 in good health. The sequencing sample was made of blood. The CDR3 loop reads CASSFGQGIYNEQFF. CDR3 DNA: TGCGCCAGCAGCTTTGGGCAGGGAATCTACAATGAGCAGTTCTTC.